The TCR beta chain under discussion was sequenced for a study of blood T cell repertoires in COVID-19 (dated by TCRdb to the early 2020s). Regarding the research as a whole: Samples covering the acute and convalescent phases of COVID-19 were provided by collaborators in the United States, Italy and Spain. Samples were obtained from the ongoing ImmuneRACE study (first 160 participants) and from some 1,200 subjects provided by 6 global collaborators. The repertoires were made available in a free public database intended to serve as a resource for research on the immune response to SARS-CoV-2. The material from the prospective study consisted of cDNA or gDNA derived from T cells, B-cell-depleted T cells, or PBMCs. Where HLA class I and class II types were available, the types were taken from metadata supplied by the sample provider, not from assay-based typing. Subjects who had been exposed to COVID-19, were actively infected with it, or had recovered from it provided the deeply sampled blood TCRbeta repertoires that made up the dataset. A de-identified subject ID, COVID-19 status, age in years and sex were almost always included in the sample metadata. Points the paper makes about the study in general: Clinical and demographic metadata were provided uncurated, with the amount varying by source and participant.

Enrolling through a virtual design, the prospective study's participants ranged in age from roughly 18 to 95 years and lived across 24 United States geographic areas. Cohort assignment in the prospective study relied on participant-reported clinical history from a screening survey and a study questionnaire. ImmuneRACE Cohort 3 recovered participants were defined by two consecutive negative NP/OP PCR tests, healthcare professional clearance, or symptom resolution. Each participant in the prospective study had whole blood, serum and a nasopharyngeal or oropharyngeal swab collected by mobile phlebotomists. Over a roughly two-month period, participants in the prospective study had the option of providing additional blood draws and questionnaires. Prospective study blood samples were shipped either frozen or at room temperature before DNA extraction. Regarding this clone: Its antigen is still unknown. No per-base quality is available; no much larger clone lies one base away.

The immunoSEQ Assay, a bias-controlled multiplex PCR, was used to amplify TCRbeta CDR3 regions from genomic DNA. Turning to the authors' computational methods: The number of nucleated cells in each sample was estimated by amplification of reference gene primers within the assay. To quantify the absolute abundance of each unique TCRbeta CDR3 rearrangement, sequence reads were collapsed and filtered. For each sample, productive Simpson clonality was calculated as the square root of Simpson's diversity index over productive rearrangements. Drawn from immuneACCESS, this table holds only the in-frame rearrangements with V and J called that TCRdb kept. Clones are partly lost; checked studies trace under half to an unresolved V gene and leave the rest unexplained. V and J calls and clone size follow that table, whereas D and trimming were derived from the DNA. The sample yields hundreds of thousands of clones; approximately 90% were counted once. Clones ranked in the top ten supply roughly 1% of the sample.

What was sequenced was PBMCs or T cells enriched from blood (not recorded which). The receptor comes from a young man who had recovered from COVID-19.

The CDR3: CASSQDDRVSEAFF. The DNA sequence reads TGTGCCAGTAGTCAAGATGACAGGGTCAGTGAAGCTTTCTTT. The chain was built from TRBV19 and TRBJ1-1, with 7 bases aligning to TRBD1. Trimmed from V: 5 bases; trimmed from J: 7 bases; junction bases lacking a gene match: 10. Counted from cysteine to phenylalanine, this CDR3 has 14 amino acids. The kept DNA is CDR3 alone, 42 bases in frame from the first base. The germline V gene (reference sequence) sets CDR1 to LNHDA and CDR2 to SQIVND.